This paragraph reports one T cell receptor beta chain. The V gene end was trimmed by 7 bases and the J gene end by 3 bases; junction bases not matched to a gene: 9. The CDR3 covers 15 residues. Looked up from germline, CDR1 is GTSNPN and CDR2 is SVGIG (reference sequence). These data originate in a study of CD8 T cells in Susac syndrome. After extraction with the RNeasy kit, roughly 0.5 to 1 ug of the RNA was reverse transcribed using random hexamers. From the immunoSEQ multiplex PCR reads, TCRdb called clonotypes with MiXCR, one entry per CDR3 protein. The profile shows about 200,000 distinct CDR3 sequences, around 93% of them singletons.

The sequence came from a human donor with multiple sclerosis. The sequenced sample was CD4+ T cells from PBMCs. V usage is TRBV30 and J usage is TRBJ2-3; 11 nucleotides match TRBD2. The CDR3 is CALSGTSGLTDTQYF. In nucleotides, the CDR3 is TGTGCCTTGTCCGGGACTAGCGGTTTAACAGATACGCAGTATTTT.